This TCR beta chain was observed in a study of blood T cell repertoires in COVID-19. Across the study: In each case, the material was cDNA or gDNA derived from T cells, B-cell-depleted T cells, or PBMCs.

This CDR3 has 14 amino acids. Germline lookup yields CDR1 SGHRS and CDR2 YFSETQ. Deletions cut 5 bases from V and 6 bases from J, with 17 bases between. As handled by the study authors: Quantification of nucleated cells was approximated via reference gene primer amplification. The method was immunoSEQ multiplex PCR; TCRdb's version includes in-frame clones alone and lacks a portion of them. The V and J calls and clone size are taken from that table; D and trimming were inferred from the DNA. The sample lists approximately 96,000 clones; around nine tenths were seen once. This TCR came from a human donor with COVID-19, enrolled during active disease. The donor label of this sample is uncertain. This rearrangement joins TRBV5-1 to TRBJ2-5; a weak D match, TRBD2 (7 bases). Sequenced input: peripheral blood. CDR3 loop: CASSRGAGIKTQYF. The CDR3 nucleotides are TGCGCCAGCAGTCGGGGGGCAGGGATAAAGACCCAGTACTTC.